This record covers a single TCR beta chain. V was pared by 2 bases and J by 4 bases, with 3 bases of the junction left unmatched. Germline CDR1 MNHNS, CDR2 SASEGT. The CDR3 has 16 residues. Original handling: Nucleated cell counts were estimated from reference gene primer amplification. Clones were sequenced by immunoSEQ multiplex PCR, and TCRdb holds only the in-frame ones, with some missing. V and J calls and clone size are given by that table; D and trimming were obtained from the DNA. The sample yields hundreds of thousands of clones, 70% to 90% seen once. This sample is part of a study of blood T cell repertoires in COVID-19. About the study: Some COVID-19 samples were acute and others convalescent; all came from the United States, Italy and Spain.

The rearrangement joins TRBV6-1 to TRBJ1-4, with 11 bases lining up with TRBD1. The sequence was obtained from a woman in her 30s with active or convalescent COVID-19. The sample taken for sequencing was peripheral blood. This CDR3 reads CASSERTGGGNEKLFF. The CDR3 nucleotides read TGTGCCAGCAGTGAAAGGACAGGGGGCGGTAATGAAAAACTGTTTTTT.